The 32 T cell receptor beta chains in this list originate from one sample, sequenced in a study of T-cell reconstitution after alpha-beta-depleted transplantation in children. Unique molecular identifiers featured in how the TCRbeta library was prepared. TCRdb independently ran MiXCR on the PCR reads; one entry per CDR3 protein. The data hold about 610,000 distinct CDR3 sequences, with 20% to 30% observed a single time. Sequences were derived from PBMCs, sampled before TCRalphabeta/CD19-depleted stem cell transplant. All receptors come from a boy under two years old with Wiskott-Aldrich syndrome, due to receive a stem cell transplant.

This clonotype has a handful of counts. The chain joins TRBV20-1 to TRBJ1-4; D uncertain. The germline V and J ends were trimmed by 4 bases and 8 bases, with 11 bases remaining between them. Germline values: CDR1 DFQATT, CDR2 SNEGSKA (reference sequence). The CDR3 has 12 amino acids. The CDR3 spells CSATSGGEKLFF. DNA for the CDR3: TGCAGTGCTACCTCAGGCGGAGAAAAACTGTTTTTT.

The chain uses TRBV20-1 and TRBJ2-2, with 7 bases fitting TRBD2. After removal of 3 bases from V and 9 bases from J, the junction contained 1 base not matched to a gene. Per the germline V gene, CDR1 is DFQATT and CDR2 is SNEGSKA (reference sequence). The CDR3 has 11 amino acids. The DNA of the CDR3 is TGCAGTGCTAGGGGGACTAGGGAGCTGTTTTTT. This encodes CSARGTRELFF.

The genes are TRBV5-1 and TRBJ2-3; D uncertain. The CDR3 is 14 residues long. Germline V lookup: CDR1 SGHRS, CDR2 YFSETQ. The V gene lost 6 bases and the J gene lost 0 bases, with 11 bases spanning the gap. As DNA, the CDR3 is TGCGCCAGCACCGATGGCTTTAGCACAGATACGCAGTATTTT. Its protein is CASTDGFSTDTQYF.

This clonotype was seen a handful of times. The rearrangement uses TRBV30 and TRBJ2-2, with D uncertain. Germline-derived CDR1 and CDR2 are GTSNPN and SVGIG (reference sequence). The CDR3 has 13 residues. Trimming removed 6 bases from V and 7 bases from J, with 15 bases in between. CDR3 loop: CACVRIGSGELFF. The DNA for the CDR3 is TGTGCCTGCGTCAGGATCGGAAGCGGGGAGCTGTTTTTT.

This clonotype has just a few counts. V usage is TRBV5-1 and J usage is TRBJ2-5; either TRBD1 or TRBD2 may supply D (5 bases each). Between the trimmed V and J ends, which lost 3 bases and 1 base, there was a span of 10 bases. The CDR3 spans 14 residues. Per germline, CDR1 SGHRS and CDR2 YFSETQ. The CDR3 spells CASSWFGAQETQYF. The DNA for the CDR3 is TGCGCCAGCAGCTGGTTCGGGGCCCAAGAGACCCAGTACTTC.

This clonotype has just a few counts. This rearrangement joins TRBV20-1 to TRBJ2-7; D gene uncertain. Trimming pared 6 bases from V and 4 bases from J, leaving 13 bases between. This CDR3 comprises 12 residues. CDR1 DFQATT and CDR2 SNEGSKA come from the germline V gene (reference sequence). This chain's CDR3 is CSARNVAYEQYF. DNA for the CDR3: TGCAGTGCGCGGAATGTCGCGTACGAGCAGTACTTC.

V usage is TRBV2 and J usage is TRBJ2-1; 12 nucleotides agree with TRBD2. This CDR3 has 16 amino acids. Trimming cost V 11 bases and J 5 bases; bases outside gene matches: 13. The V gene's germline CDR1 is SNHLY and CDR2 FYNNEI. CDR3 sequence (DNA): TGTGCCTCCCAGTGGCTAGCGGGAGGGCCCGACAATGAGCAGTTCTTC. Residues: CASQWLAGGPDNEQFF.

In nucleotides, the CDR3 is TGCAGTGCTAGAGAAAGTAGGACAGGGGGTTCCTACGAGCAGTACTTC. This translates into CSARESRTGGSYEQYF. The chain uses TRBV20-1 and TRBJ2-7, with TRBD1 matching 10 bases. Trimming took 0 bases from V and 1 from J; bases not matched to a gene: 6. The CDR3 consists of 16 residues. From germline, CDR1 is DFQATT and CDR2 SNEGSKA (reference sequence).

The CDR3 here is CSAGGGQGYSNQPQHF. The CDR3 DNA reads TGCAGTGCTGGCGGGGGACAAGGCTATAGCAATCAGCCCCAGCATTTT. This rearrangement joins TRBV20-1 to TRBJ1-5, with D perhaps matching TRBD1 (6 bases). The V end was cut by 5 bases, the J end by 0 bases, with 17 bases between. The CDR3 totals 16 residues. CDR1 is DFQATT and CDR2 is SNEGSKA in the germline V gene (reference sequence).

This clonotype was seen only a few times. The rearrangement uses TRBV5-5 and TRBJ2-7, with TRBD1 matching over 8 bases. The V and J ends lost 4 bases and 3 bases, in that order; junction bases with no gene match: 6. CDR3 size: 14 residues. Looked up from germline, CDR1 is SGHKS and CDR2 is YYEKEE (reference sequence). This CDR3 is CASSPGTGHYEQYF. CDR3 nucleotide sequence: TGTGCCAGCAGCCCCGGGACAGGACACTACGAGCAGTACTTC.

CDR3: CSAQTTSGTYNEQFF. In DNA form, the CDR3 reads TGCAGTGCTCAAACGACTAGCGGGACGTACAATGAGCAGTTCTTC. The rearrangement uses TRBV20-1 and TRBJ2-1; 11 bases line up with TRBD2. The germline CDR1 and CDR2 sequences are DFQATT and SNEGSKA (reference sequence). The J segment lost 4 bases and the V segment lost 5 bases, leaving 7 bases of the junction unmatched. The CDR3 loop spans 15 amino acids.

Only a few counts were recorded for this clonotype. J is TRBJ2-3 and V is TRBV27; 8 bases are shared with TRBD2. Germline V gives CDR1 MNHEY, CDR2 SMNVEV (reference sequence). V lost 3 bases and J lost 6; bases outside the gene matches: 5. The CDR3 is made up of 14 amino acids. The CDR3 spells CASSLREVGDTQYF. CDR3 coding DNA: TGTGCCAGCAGTTTGCGGGAGGTTGGCGATACGCAGTATTTT.

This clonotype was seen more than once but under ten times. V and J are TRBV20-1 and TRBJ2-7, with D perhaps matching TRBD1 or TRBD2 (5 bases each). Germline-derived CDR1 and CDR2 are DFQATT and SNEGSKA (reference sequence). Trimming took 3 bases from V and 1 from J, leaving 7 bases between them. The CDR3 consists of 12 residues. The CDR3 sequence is CSASEGSYEQYF. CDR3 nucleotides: TGCAGTGCTAGTGAGGGGTCCTACGAGCAGTACTTC.

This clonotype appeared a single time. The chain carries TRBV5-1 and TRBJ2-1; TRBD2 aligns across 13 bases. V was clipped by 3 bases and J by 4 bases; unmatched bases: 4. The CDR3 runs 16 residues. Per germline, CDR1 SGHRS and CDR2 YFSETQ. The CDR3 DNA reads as TGCGCCAGCAGCTGGACTAGCGGGAGAGTGTACAATGAGCAGTTCTTC. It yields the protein CASSWTSGRVYNEQFF.

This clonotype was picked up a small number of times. CDR3 DNA: TGCGCCAGCAGCCCCGGACTAGGTCCAGATACGCAGTATTTT. Translated, it gives CASSPGLGPDTQYF. This chain uses TRBV5-1 with TRBJ2-3; 7 positions match TRBD2. V shed 4 bases and J 4 bases; nucleotides not matched to a gene: 6. CDR3 length: 14 amino acids. Germline V CDR1 and CDR2: SGHRS, YFSETQ.

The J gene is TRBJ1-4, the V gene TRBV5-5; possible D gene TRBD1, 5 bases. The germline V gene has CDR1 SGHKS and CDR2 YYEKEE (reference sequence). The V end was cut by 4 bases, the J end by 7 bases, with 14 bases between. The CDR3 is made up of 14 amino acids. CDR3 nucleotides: TGTGCCAGCAGCGATTCAGGGCTGGCTGAAAAACTGTTTTTT. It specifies CASSDSGLAEKLFF.

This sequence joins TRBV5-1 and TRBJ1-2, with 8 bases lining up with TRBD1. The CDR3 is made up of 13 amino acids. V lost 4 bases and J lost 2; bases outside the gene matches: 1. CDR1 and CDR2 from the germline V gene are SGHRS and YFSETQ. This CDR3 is CASSGQGNYGYTF. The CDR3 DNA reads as TGCGCCAGCAGCGGACAGGGAAACTATGGCTACACCTTC.

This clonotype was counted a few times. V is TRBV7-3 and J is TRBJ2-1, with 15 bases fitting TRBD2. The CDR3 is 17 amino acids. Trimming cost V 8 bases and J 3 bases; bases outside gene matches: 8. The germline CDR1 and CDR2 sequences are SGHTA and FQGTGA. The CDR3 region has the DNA TGTGCCAGCTCGGGACTAGCGGGAGGCCGCGGCTACAATGAGCAGTTCTTC. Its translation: CASSGLAGGRGYNEQFF.

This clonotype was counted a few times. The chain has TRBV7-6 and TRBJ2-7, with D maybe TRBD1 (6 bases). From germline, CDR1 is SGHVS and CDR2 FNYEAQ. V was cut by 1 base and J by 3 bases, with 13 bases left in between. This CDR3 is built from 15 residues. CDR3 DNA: TGTGCCAGCAGCTTAGAGAGTCTAGGGGGCTACGAGCAGTACTTC. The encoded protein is CASSLESLGGYEQYF.

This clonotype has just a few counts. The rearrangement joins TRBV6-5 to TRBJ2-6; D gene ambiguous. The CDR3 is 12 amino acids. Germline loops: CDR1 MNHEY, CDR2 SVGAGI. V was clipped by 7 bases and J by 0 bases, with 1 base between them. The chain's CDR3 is CASTSGANVLTF. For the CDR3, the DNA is TGTGCCAGCACCTCTGGGGCCAACGTCCTGACTTTC.

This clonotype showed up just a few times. DNA for the CDR3: TGTGCCAGCAGCCTGGAGCGGGAGGGCCCCAATGAGCAGTTCTTC. Translation: CASSLEREGPNEQFF. The chain joins TRBV3-1 to TRBJ2-1, with 10 nucleotides matching TRBD2. CDR1 LGHDT and CDR2 YNNKEL come from the germline V gene (reference sequence). The CDR3 is 15 residues long. Trimming at V came to 4 bases and at J to 6 bases, leaving 6 bases not matched to a gene.

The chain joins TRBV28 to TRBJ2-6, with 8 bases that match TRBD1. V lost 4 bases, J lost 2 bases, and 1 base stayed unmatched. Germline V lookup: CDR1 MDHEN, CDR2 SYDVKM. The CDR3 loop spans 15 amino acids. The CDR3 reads CASSSGQAGANVLTF. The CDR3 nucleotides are TGTGCCAGCAGTTCGGGACAGGCTGGGGCCAACGTCCTGACTTTC.

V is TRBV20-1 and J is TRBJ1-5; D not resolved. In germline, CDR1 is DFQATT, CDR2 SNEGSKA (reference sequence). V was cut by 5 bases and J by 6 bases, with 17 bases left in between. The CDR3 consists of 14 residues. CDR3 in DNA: TGCAGTGCTCCCTTATTGAGGATAGGTCAGCCCCAGCATTTT. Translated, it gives CSAPLLRIGQPQHF.

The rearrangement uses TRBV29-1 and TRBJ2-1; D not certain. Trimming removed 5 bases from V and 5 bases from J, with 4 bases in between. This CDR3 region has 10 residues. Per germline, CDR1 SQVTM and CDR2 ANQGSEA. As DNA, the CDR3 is TGCAGCGTTAGCGACAATGAGCAGTTCTTC. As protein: CSVSDNEQFF.

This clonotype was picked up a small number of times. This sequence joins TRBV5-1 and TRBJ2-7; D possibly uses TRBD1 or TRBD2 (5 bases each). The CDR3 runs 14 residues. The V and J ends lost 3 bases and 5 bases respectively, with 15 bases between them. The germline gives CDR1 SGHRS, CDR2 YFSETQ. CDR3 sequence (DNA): TGCGCCAGCAGCTCGGGACGCCTGGCTAACGAGCAGTACTTC. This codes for CASSSGRLANEQYF. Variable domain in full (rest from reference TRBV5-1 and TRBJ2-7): KAGVTQTPRYLIKTRGQQVTLSCSPISGHRSVSWYQQTPGQGLQFLFEYFSETQRNKGNFPGRFSGRQFSNSRSEMNVSTLELGDSALYLCASSSGRLANEQYFGPGTRLTVT.

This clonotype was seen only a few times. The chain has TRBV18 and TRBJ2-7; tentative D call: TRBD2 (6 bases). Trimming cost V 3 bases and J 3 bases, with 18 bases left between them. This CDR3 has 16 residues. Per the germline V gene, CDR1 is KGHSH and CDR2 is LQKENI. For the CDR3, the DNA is TGTGCCAGCTCACCCAAGAGGCGGGAATCGGTCTACGAGCAGTACTTC. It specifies CASSPKRRESVYEQYF. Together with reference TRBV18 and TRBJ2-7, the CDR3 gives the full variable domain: NAGVMQNPRHLVRRRGQEARLRCSPMKGHSHVYWYRQLPEEGLKFMVYLQKENIIDESGMPKERFSAEFPKEGPSILRIQQVVRGDSAAYFCASSPKRRESVYEQYFGPGTRLTVT.

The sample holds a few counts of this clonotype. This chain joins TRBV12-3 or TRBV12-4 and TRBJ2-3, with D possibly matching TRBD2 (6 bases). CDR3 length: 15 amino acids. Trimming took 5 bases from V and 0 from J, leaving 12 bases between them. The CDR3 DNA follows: TGTGCCAGCAGTCTGACTAGGACTAGCACAGATACGCAGTATTTT. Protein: CASSLTRTSTDTQYF.

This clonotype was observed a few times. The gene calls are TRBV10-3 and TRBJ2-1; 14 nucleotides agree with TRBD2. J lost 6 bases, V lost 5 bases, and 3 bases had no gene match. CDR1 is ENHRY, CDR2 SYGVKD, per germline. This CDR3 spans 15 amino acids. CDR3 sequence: CAISTGLAGVNEQFF. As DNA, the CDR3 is TGTGCCATCAGTACGGGACTAGCGGGAGTCAATGAGCAGTTCTTC.

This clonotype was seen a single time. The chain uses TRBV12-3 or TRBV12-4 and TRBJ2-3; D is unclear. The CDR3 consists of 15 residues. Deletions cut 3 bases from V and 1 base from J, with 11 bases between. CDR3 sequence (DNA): TGTGCCAGCAGTTTTAGGGTCGGTGGCACAGATACGCAGTATTTT. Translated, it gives CASSFRVGGTDTQYF.

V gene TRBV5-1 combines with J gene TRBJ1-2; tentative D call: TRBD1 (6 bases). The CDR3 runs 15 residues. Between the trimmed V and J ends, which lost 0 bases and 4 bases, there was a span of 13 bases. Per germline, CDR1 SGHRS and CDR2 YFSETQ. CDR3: CASSLARTESYGYTF. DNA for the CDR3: TGCGCCAGCAGCTTGGCCCGGACAGAATCCTATGGCTACACCTTC.

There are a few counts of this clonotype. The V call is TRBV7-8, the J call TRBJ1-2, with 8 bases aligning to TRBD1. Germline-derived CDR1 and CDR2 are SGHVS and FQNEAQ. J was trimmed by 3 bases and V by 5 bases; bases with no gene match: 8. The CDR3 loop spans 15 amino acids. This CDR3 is CASSLRGRADYGYTF. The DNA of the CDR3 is TGTGCCAGCAGCCTCAGGGGGCGCGCGGACTATGGCTACACCTTC.

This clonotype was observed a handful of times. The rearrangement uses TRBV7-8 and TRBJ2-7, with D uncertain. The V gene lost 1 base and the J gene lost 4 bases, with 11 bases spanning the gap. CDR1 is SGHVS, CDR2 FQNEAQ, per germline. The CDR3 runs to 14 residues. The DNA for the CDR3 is TGTGCCAGCAGCTTAGAGCACAGTCGATACGAGCAGTACTTC. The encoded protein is CASSLEHSRYEQYF.